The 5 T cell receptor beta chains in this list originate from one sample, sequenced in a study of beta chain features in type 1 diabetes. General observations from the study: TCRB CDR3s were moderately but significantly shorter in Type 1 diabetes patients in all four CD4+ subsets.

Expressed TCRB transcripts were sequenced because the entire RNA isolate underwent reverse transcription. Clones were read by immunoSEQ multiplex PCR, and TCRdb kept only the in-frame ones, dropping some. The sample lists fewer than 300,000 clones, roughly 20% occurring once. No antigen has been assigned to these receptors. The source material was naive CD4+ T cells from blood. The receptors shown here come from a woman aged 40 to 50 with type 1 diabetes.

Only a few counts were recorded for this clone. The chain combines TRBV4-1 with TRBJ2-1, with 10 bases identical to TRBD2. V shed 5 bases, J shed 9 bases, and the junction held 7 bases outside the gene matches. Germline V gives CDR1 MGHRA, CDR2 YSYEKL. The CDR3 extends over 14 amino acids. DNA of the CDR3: TGCGCCAGCAGCGTTGAGGGGACTAGCGCTGAGCAGTTCTTC. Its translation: CASSVEGTSAEQFF.

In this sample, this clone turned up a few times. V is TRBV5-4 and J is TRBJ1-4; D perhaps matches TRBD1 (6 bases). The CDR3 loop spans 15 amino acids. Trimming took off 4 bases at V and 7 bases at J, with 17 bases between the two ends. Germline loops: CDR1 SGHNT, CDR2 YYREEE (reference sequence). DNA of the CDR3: TGTGCCAGCAGCAAAGGAACAGGGTCTGTTGAAAAACTGTTTTTT. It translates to CASSKGTGSVEKLFF.

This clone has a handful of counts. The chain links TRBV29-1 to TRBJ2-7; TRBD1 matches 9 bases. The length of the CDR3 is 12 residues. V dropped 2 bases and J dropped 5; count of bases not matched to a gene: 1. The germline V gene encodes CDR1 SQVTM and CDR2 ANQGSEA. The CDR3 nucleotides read TGCAGCGTTGAAACAGGGGGCGACGAGCAGTACTTC. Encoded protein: CSVETGGDEQYF.

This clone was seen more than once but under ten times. The CDR3 region is CASRGTGLYGYTF. The CDR3 DNA sequence: TGTGCCAGCAGGGGGACAGGGCTCTATGGCTACACCTTC. This chain connects TRBV6-5 to TRBJ1-2; 9 positions match TRBD1. The length of the CDR3 is 13 residues. CDR1 and CDR2 (germline): MNHEY, SVGAGI. V dropped 6 bases and J dropped 4; count of bases not matched to a gene: 3.

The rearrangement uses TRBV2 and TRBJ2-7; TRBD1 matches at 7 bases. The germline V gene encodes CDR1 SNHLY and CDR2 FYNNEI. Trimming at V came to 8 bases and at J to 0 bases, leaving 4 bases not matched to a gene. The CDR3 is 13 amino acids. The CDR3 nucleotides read TGTGCCAGCGGAAGGACAGGCTCCTACGAGCAGTACTTC. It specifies CASGRTGSYEQYF.